The 32 T cell receptor beta chains in this list originate from one sample, sequenced in a study of T cell responses to AZD1222 COVID-19 vaccine. Clones were read by immunoSEQ multiplex PCR, and TCRdb kept only the in-frame ones, dropping some. The data contain about 120,000 clones, roughly 90% of them singletons. Sequencing used peripheral blood, obtained 28 days after the second AZD1222 dose. These receptors all come from an adult who received the AZD1222 COVID-19 vaccine.

The chain combines TRBV27 with TRBJ1-1; D is perhaps TRBD1 (5 bases). The V gene lost 5 bases and the J gene lost 4 bases, with 17 bases spanning the gap. The CDR3 spans 15 residues. Germline-derived CDR1 and CDR2 are MNHEY and SMNVEV (reference sequence). The CDR3 loop reads CASSSGLGLGTEAFF. The CDR3 nucleotides are TGTGCCAGCAGTAGCGGATTGGGGCTCGGCACTGAAGCTTTCTTT.

V usage is TRBV9 and J usage is TRBJ2-5, with D tentatively TRBD2 (6 bases). The germline CDR1 and CDR2 sequences are SGDLS and YYNGEE. This CDR3 comprises 13 residues. Deletions cut 5 bases from V and 3 bases from J, with 11 bases between. The chain's CDR3 is CASSAGGEETQYF. CDR3 bases: TGTGCCAGCAGTGCAGGAGGGGAAGAGACCCAGTACTTC. Using reference TRBV9 and TRBJ2-5 for the parts outside the CDR3, the full variable domain is DSGVTQTPKHLITATGQRVTLRCSPRSGDLSVYWYQQSLDQGLQFLIQYYNGEERAKGNILERFSAQQFPDLHSELNLSSLELGDSALYFCASSAGGEETQYFGPGTRLLVL.

The chain combines TRBV18 with TRBJ2-5, with D possibly matching TRBD1 (6 bases). CDR3 size: 15 residues. From germline, CDR1 is KGHSH and CDR2 LQKENI. V lost 6 bases to trimming and J lost 1 base, with 15 bases between them. CDR3 sequence reads: CASSQGQTLQETQYF. The CDR3, as DNA: TGTGCCAGCTCGCAGGGGCAAACACTCCAAGAGACCCAGTACTTC.

The V call is TRBV24-1, the J call TRBJ2-1; TRBD1 matches 8 bases. CDR3 length: 16 residues. Germline CDR1 KGHDR, CDR2 SFDVKD. The V segment lost 4 bases and the J segment 5 bases; nucleotides outside the gene matches: 9. The chain's CDR3 is CATSDTKGTGNNEQFF. The CDR3 coding sequence is TGTGCCACCAGTGACACTAAAGGGACAGGTAACAATGAGCAGTTCTTC.

The chain joins TRBV7-2 to TRBJ1-4; TRBD1 agrees at 7 bases. V lost 5 bases, J lost 6 bases, and 3 bases stayed unmatched. Germline assignment: CDR1 SGHTA and CDR2 FQGNSA. The CDR3 length is 13 residues. The CDR3 loop is CASSQGTDEKLFF. The CDR3 nucleotides are TGTGCCAGCAGCCAAGGGACAGATGAAAAACTGTTTTTT.

V gene TRBV6-5 combines with J gene TRBJ1-2; TRBD1 matches 7 bases. The CDR3 is 14 residues long. The junction had 9 bases not matched to a gene; V was cut back by 4 bases and J by 7 bases. Germline V CDR1 and CDR2: MNHEY, SVGAGI. The CDR3 loop reads CASSFAPRGSGYTF. CDR3 DNA sequence: TGTGCCAGCAGTTTTGCCCCCAGGGGGTCTGGCTACACCTTC.

The rearrangement joins TRBV6-2 or TRBV6-3 to TRBJ1-1, with D possibly being TRBD1 (6 bases). Trimming pared 2 bases from V and 5 bases from J, leaving 15 bases between. The CDR3 totals 15 residues. The germline gives CDR1 MNHEY, CDR2 SVGEGT. The CDR3 spells CASSYPRGQGTEAFF. The DNA of the CDR3 is TGTGCCAGCAGTTACCCGCGGGGGCAAGGGACTGAAGCTTTCTTT.

The chain uses TRBV11-2 and TRBJ2-4, with D hard to call. This CDR3 region has 12 residues. Germline V lookup: CDR1 SGHAT, CDR2 FQNNGV. V lost 5 bases to trimming and J lost 11 bases, with 13 bases between them. The CDR3 DNA sequence: TGTGCCAGCAGCAGCCAGACGGCCTTTCAGTACTTC. Amino acid sequence: CASSSQTAFQYF.

The rearrangement links TRBV7-2 to TRBJ1-2, with TRBD1 matching over 7 bases. CDR1 and CDR2 from the germline V gene are SGHTA and FQGNSA. The CDR3 loop spans 14 amino acids. With V trimmed by 5 bases and J by 5 bases, 8 bases remained unmatched. This CDR3 is CASSPRTGLYGYTF. Written as DNA, the CDR3 is TGTGCCAGCAGCCCCCGGACAGGACTATATGGCTACACCTTC.

This sequence joins TRBV5-1 and TRBJ2-6; tentatively, D is TRBD1 (5 bases). Trimming stripped 1 base from V and 1 base from J, with 6 bases between. The germline V gene has CDR1 SGHRS and CDR2 YFSETQ. CDR3 length: 15 residues. CDR3 bases: TGCGCCAGCAGCTTGTCAGGGTCTGGGGCCAACGTCCTGACTTTC. Protein: CASSLSGSGANVLTF.

The chain carries TRBV6-5 and TRBJ2-2; D unclear. This CDR3 region has 16 residues. The germline V gene has CDR1 MNHEY and CDR2 SVGAGI. V was shortened by 0 bases and J by 5 bases, with 13 bases between the two germline ends. Here the CDR3 DNA reads TGTGCCAGCAGTTACTCTCAGGAACCGTCGACCGGGGAGCTGTTTTTT. Its protein product is CASSYSQEPSTGELFF.

This chain uses TRBV6-6 with TRBJ1-4; D is ambiguous. Trimming pared 0 bases from V and 4 bases from J, leaving 12 bases between. The CDR3 spans 16 residues. Germline V gives CDR1 MNHNY, CDR2 SVGAGI (reference sequence). The CDR3 DNA reads TGTGCCAGCAGTTACTCGAACGGAGAGTTTAATGAAAAACTGTTTTTT. Protein: CASSYSNGEFNEKLFF.

CDR3 DNA: TGTGCCAGCAGTCCAAGGCCCCCAGGTTATAGCAATCAGCCCCAGCATTTT. It specifies CASSPRPPGYSNQPQHF. The chain employs TRBV28 and TRBJ1-5; D is ambiguous. V was pared by 5 bases and J by 0 bases, with 17 bases between. CDR1 and CDR2 (germline): MDHEN, SYDVKM. The CDR3 totals 17 residues.

The V and J genes are TRBV28 and TRBJ1-2; D is undetermined. The CDR3 runs 17 residues. Germline V gene lookup returns CDR1 MDHEN and CDR2 SYDVKM. Trimming stripped 4 bases from V and 0 bases from J, with 18 bases between. CDR3 region: CASSWNPRGDTNYGYTF. CDR3 sequence (DNA): TGTGCCAGCAGTTGGAACCCCCGGGGAGACACTAACTATGGCTACACCTTC.

The V gene is TRBV28, the J gene TRBJ2-2; D unresolved. The germline V and J ends were trimmed by 5 bases and 7 bases, with 11 bases remaining between them. The CDR3 contains 13 residues. Germline assignment: CDR1 MDHEN and CDR2 SYDVKM. The CDR3 coding sequence is TGTGCCAGCAGTGACCGTTGGGGCGGGGAGCTGTTTTTT. Residues: CASSDRWGGELFF.

The rearrangement uses TRBV18 and TRBJ1-5; D ambiguous. This CDR3 is 12 amino acids long. With 3 bases removed from V and 4 bases from J, the gap between germline ends came to 4 bases. Germline V gene lookup returns CDR1 KGHSH and CDR2 LQKENI. The CDR3, as DNA: TGTGCCAGCTCACCCGAAAATCAGCCCCAGCATTTT. This codes for CASSPENQPQHF.

V gene TRBV4-2 combines with J gene TRBJ1-1, with a weak D call TRBD1 (6 bases). Germline V gene lookup returns CDR1 LGHNA and CDR2 YNFKEQ. Deletions cut 4 bases from V and 4 bases from J, with 43 bases between. The CDR3 has 24 amino acids. The CDR3 loop is CASSLSGSGGWGSVTGGSGTEAFF. In nucleotides, the CDR3 is TGTGCCAGCAGCCTGAGCGGTAGCGGCGGATGGGGGTCAGTGACAGGAGGGAGTGGCACTGAAGCTTTCTTT.

This rearrangement joins TRBV28 to TRBJ2-7; a possible D gene is TRBD2 (6 bases). Germline CDR1 reads MDHEN; CDR2 reads SYDVKM. CDR3 length: 15 amino acids. Between the trimmed V and J ends, which lost 4 bases and 8 bases, there was a span of 21 bases. As DNA, the CDR3 is TGTGCCAGCAGTTCGTGGAGGGCTAAGGGCTATCAGCAGTACTTC. It translates to CASSSWRAKGYQQYF.

CDR3 sequence reads: CASSGDSYEQYF. The CDR3 region has the DNA TGTGCCAGCAGCGGGGACTCCTACGAGCAGTACTTC. V usage is TRBV2 and J usage is TRBJ2-7, with D tentatively TRBD2 (5 bases). The V gene lost 6 bases and the J gene lost 0 bases, with 6 bases spanning the gap. Germline V lookup: CDR1 SNHLY, CDR2 FYNNEI. This CDR3 is 12 amino acids long.

The chain carries TRBV18 and TRBJ2-2, with D unclear. The length of the CDR3 is 15 residues. Germline V gene lookup returns CDR1 KGHSH and CDR2 LQKENI. V shed 1 base and J shed 0 bases, with 6 bases lying between them. The CDR3 nucleotides are TGTGCCAGCTCACCACGGGCCGCGAACACCGGGGAGCTGTTTTTT. This encodes CASSPRAANTGELFF.

This clone has just a few counts. The rearrangement joins TRBV5-1 to TRBJ2-2; 7 positions match TRBD1. The CDR3 is 15 residues long. Germline assignment: CDR1 SGHRS and CDR2 YFSETQ. The V segment lost 4 bases and the J segment 5 bases; nucleotides outside the gene matches: 8. The CDR3 sequence: CASSPGDSGTGELFF. The CDR3 nucleotides read TGCGCCAGCAGCCCCGGGGACAGTGGAACCGGGGAGCTGTTTTTT.

This chain connects TRBV5-1 to TRBJ1-3; 7 bases align to TRBD1. The junction had 11 bases not matched to a gene; V was cut back by 1 base and J by 1 base. This CDR3 has 18 residues. Germline assignment: CDR1 SGHRS and CDR2 YFSETQ. CDR3 DNA: TGCGCCAGCAGCTTGTGGAGGGGACAGCCGGAATCTGGAAACACCATATATTTT. It specifies CASSLWRGQPESGNTIYF. Filled out from reference TRBV5-1 and TRBJ1-3, the complete variable domain reads KAGVTQTPRYLIKTRGQQVTLSCSPISGHRSVSWYQQTPGQGLQFLFEYFSETQRNKGNFPGRFSGRQFSNSRSEMNVSTLELGDSALYLCASSLWRGQPESGNTIYFGEGSWLTVV.

The V call is TRBV18, the J call TRBJ2-2; TRBD1 matches 12 bases. This CDR3 region has 19 residues. The V and J ends lost 1 base and 6 bases, in that order; junction bases with no gene match: 12. The germline gives CDR1 KGHSH, CDR2 LQKENI. CDR3 region: CASSPQPGTGGAAAGELFF. The CDR3 DNA is TGTGCCAGCTCACCACAACCCGGGACAGGGGGCGCGGCGGCCGGGGAGCTGTTTTTT.

V usage is TRBV27 and J usage is TRBJ2-1; D unresolved. V gave up 6 bases and J gave up 2 bases, with 8 bases separating them. Germline V gives CDR1 MNHEY, CDR2 SMNVEV (reference sequence). This CDR3 has 13 residues. The CDR3 nucleotides read TGTGCCAGCAGCCCCCAACCCTACAATGAGCAGTTCTTC. Translating gives CASSPQPYNEQFF.

This sequence joins TRBV10-1 and TRBJ1-2; D gene ambiguous. Trimming pared 10 bases from V and 4 bases from J, leaving 19 bases between. The germline V gene has CDR1 WNHNN and CDR2 SYGVQD (reference sequence). The CDR3 consists of 14 residues. The CDR3 protein is CANEQKDTLYGYTF. DNA of the CDR3: TGCGCCAACGAACAGAAGGATACTCTCTATGGCTACACCTTC.

The chain combines TRBV4-2 with TRBJ2-7; 10 bases line up with TRBD2. The V gene's germline CDR1 is LGHNA and CDR2 YNFKEQ. V trimming: 3 bases; J trimming: 4 bases; junction bases outside the gene matches: 6. This CDR3 is 15 amino acids long. CDR3: CASSQAGTSVYEQYF. CDR3 nucleotides: TGTGCCAGCAGCCAGGCCGGGACTAGCGTATACGAGCAGTACTTC.

The rearrangement uses TRBV7-9 and TRBJ2-3, with D unclear. The V gene lost 5 bases and the J gene lost 0 bases, with 9 bases spanning the gap. The CDR3 sequence is 14 residues long. Germline V lookup: CDR1 SEHNR, CDR2 FQNEAQ (reference sequence). CDR3 sequence reads: CASSPGVSTDTQYF. The CDR3 DNA sequence: TGTGCCAGCAGCCCTGGGGTCAGCACAGATACGCAGTATTTT.

V usage is TRBV11-2 and J usage is TRBJ2-5; no clear D gene. Per the germline V gene, CDR1 is SGHAT and CDR2 is FQNNGV. CDR3 length equals 12 residues. The V gene lost 0 bases and the J gene lost 1 base, with 0 bases spanning the gap. The CDR3 here is CASSLDQETQYF. CDR3 nucleotides: TGTGCCAGCAGCTTAGACCAAGAGACCCAGTACTTC.

The chain carries TRBV28 and TRBJ1-3, with D uncertain. The CDR3 has 15 residues. Germline V lookup: CDR1 MDHEN, CDR2 SYDVKM. Trimming removed 2 bases at V and 2 bases at J, with 10 bases between. CDR3 residues: CASSLPVGTGNTIYF. The CDR3 bases are TGTGCCAGCAGTTTACCCGTGGGGACTGGAAACACCATATATTTT.

The chain links TRBV7-9 to TRBJ1-6, with D unresolved. Germline CDR1 SEHNR, CDR2 FQNEAQ (reference sequence). The CDR3 covers 14 residues. Trimming took 0 bases from V and 8 from J, leaving 8 bases between them. The CDR3 loop reads CASSLAAAHSPLHF. The CDR3 DNA sequence: TGTGCCAGCAGCTTAGCGGCGGCTCATTCACCCCTCCACTTT.

This clone has only a few counts. Sequence at one end of the junction differs from germline and may be a read error. For the CDR3, the DNA is TGTGCTAGCAGCTTAGATCCGGGACAGGCTCAAGAGACCCAGTACTTC. It is translated as CASSLDPGQAQETQYF. The chain couples TRBV7-7 to TRBJ2-5; 8 bases map to TRBD1. The CDR3 runs 16 residues. Looked up from germline, CDR1 is SSHAT and CDR2 is FNYEAQ (reference sequence). Variable domain in full (rest from reference TRBV7-7 and TRBJ2-5): GAGVSQSPRYKVTKRGQDVTLRCDPISSHATLYWYQQALGQGPEFLTYFNYEAQPDKSGLPSDRFSAERPEGSISTLTIQRTEQRDSAMYRCASSLDPGQAQETQYFGPGTRLLVL.

Concerning this clone itself: A much larger clone differs by one base, so this may be a read error. Other DNA sequences in the same sample also yield this CDR3. The chain is built from TRBV28 and TRBJ1-3, with 10 positions matching TRBD1. Germline V gene sequence: CDR1 MDHEN, CDR2 SYDVKM. The CDR3 length is 15 residues. The J segment lost 0 bases and the V segment lost 5 bases, leaving 1 base of the junction unmatched. Here the CDR3 DNA reads TGTGCCAGCAGTGACAGGGGGCTCTCTGGAAACACCATATATTTT. Its translation: CASSDRGLSGNTIYF.